The clone carrying this T cell receptor beta chain is medium-sized by frequency. Its antigen remains unknown. Phenotypically, naive CD8+ T cells corresponded to CD45RO-CCR7+CD27+CD95-. This record belongs to a study of CXCR3-negative and CXCR3-positive naive CD8 T cells. The germline CDR1 and CDR2 sequences are MNHNY and SVGAGI (reference sequence). The CDR3 consists of 20 residues. The study made its TRB cDNA libraries by 5' RACE, adding UMI labels. TCRdb re-called the 5' RACE reads, yielding one record per CDR3 amino acid sequence without DNA. The table for this sample gives approximately 6,100 distinct CDR3 sequences. Study-wide findings and caveats: Naive cells used TRBV-TRBJ genes in much the same way whether CXCR3-negative or CXCR3-positive; memory cells did not. Partly lower CXCR3 expression followed cryopreservation, and most assays relied on fresh PBMCs. Both naive subsets showed comparably high diversity, and memory CD8+ cells showed much lower diversity. Naive cells that were CXCR3-positive had more hydrophobic TRB CDR3s (compared with CXCR3-negative naive cells).

V is TRBV6-6 and J is TRBJ1-1; the D gene TCRdb calls, TRBD1, cannot be checked with no DNA. The sample consisted of naive CXCR3+ CD8+ T cells from blood. Subset reported: CD45RO-CCR7+CD27+CD95- naive CD8+ T cells expressing CXCR3 (TNR3+). The receptor was derived from a human donor in good health. Some clones in this sample may be carry-over from other donors' samples. This chain's CDR3 is CASSGRVRTGVISVNTEAFF.